The 2 T cell receptor beta chains in this list originate from one sample, sequenced in a study of blood T cell repertoires in COVID-19. The method was immunoSEQ multiplex PCR; TCRdb's version includes in-frame clones alone and lacks a portion of them. Counted here are roughly 180,000 clones, around 74% occurring once; the ten biggest clones make up 8.1%. Sequenced material: peripheral blood. These receptor sequences come from a woman between 55 and 75 years old with COVID-19, enrolled during active disease.

The rearrangement joins TRBV6-6 to TRBJ1-1; 9 nucleotides align to TRBD1. Germline V lookup: CDR1 MNHNY, CDR2 SVGAGI (reference sequence). V lost 6 bases and J lost 10; bases outside the gene matches: 9. The CDR3 contains 13 residues. CDR3 sequence reads: CASSRALTGGAFF. In nucleotides, the CDR3 is TGTGCCAGCAGCCGCGCCCTGACAGGGGGAGCTTTCTTT.

This clone was seen just once. This chain links TRBV6-5 with TRBJ1-2; no firm D call. The CDR3 sequence is 15 residues long. Germline CDR1 and CDR2: MNHEY and SVGAGI. V was trimmed by 0 bases and J by 3 bases, leaving 11 bases between them. Written as DNA, the CDR3 is TGTGCCAGCAGTTACTCGCGAGGACTGGACTATGGCTACACCTTC. Translation: CASSYSRGLDYGYTF.